The 17 T cell receptor beta chains below come from one sample, sequenced in a study of cytomegalovirus exposure and HLA in healthy donors. The PCR made use of 60 Vbeta and 13 Jbeta primers. Assay used: immunoSEQ multiplex PCR; TCRdb lists only in-frame clones, some missing. The table lists some 150,000 clones, roughly three quarters of them singletons. Material: PBMCs. These receptors all stem from a woman aged 50 to 65 in good health and CMV-seronegative.

This clone was recorded many times. The chain has TRBV6-4 and TRBJ2-1, with TRBD1 matching 8 bases. The CDR3 covers 16 residues. The V and J ends lost 0 bases and 6 bases, in that order; junction bases with no gene match: 7. Germline V gives CDR1 MRHNA, CDR2 SNTAGT. The DNA of the CDR3 is TGTGCCAGCAGTGACTCGATGGGGACAGGCTCCAATGAGCAGTTCTTC. Translating gives CASSDSMGTGSNEQFF.

V is TRBV11-2 and J is TRBJ1-2; TRBD1 might be the D (5 bases). Germline lookup yields CDR1 SGHAT and CDR2 FQNNGV. The CDR3 is 13 residues long. Trimming cost V 3 bases and J 0 bases, with 5 bases left between them. DNA for the CDR3: TGTGCCAGCAGCTTGACAGCTAACTATGGCTACACCTTC. Its protein product is CASSLTANYGYTF. The complete variable domain, with remaining parts taken from reference TRBV11-2 and TRBJ1-2, reads EAGVAQSPRYKIIEKRQSVAFWCNPISGHATLYWYQQILGQGPKLLIQFQNNGVVDDSQLPKDRFSAERLKGVDSTLKIQPAKLEDSAVYLCASSLTANYGYTFGSGTRLTVV.

This chain connects TRBV5-5 to TRBJ2-3; D unresolved. Trimming pared 2 bases from V and 5 bases from J, leaving 18 bases between. The CDR3 consists of 16 residues. Germline values: CDR1 SGHKS, CDR2 YYEKEE (reference sequence). CDR3 bases: TGTGCCAGCAGCTTAGCAGCCCCTAGATTAGTAGATACGCAGTATTTT. This encodes CASSLAAPRLVDTQYF.

The genes are TRBV19 and TRBJ1-5; D is possibly TRBD1 (5 bases). Germline loops: CDR1 LNHDA, CDR2 SQIVND (reference sequence). The CDR3 is made up of 17 amino acids. Trimming left V 4 bases short and J 2 bases short, with 18 bases between. CDR3 amino acids: CASSTSPGGGGNQPQHF. The CDR3 nucleotides read TGTGCCAGTAGTACCTCCCCGGGCGGGGGGGGCAATCAGCCCCAGCATTTT.

The chain recombines TRBV12-5 with TRBJ2-2, with D uncertain. Deletions cut 7 bases from V and 0 bases from J, with 12 bases between. The germline CDR1 and CDR2 sequences are LGHNT and FRNRAP. This CDR3 comprises 15 residues. The CDR3, as DNA: TGTGCTAGTGCCCTCGAGGCGGCGAACACCGGGGAGCTGTTTTTT. It specifies CASALEAANTGELFF.

V and J are TRBV6-6 and TRBJ1-1; D remains unclear. Looked up from germline, CDR1 is MNHNY and CDR2 is SVGAGI (reference sequence). CDR3 length: 12 residues. Between the trimmed V and J ends, which lost 8 bases and 3 bases, there was a span of 10 bases. CDR3 nucleotides: TGTGCCAGCCAACGATTAGACACTGAAGCTTTCTTT. Translating gives CASQRLDTEAFF.

The rearrangement links TRBV4-3 to TRBJ2-1; no firm D call. The CDR3 runs 14 residues. The V gene lost 1 base and the J gene lost 9 bases, with 13 bases spanning the gap. CDR1 LGHNA and CDR2 YSLEER come from the germline V gene. The CDR3 here is CASSQGPLRSEQFF. The CDR3 nucleotides are TGCGCCAGCAGCCAAGGGCCCCTCCGGAGTGAGCAGTTCTTC.

The chain links TRBV6-6 to TRBJ1-5; TRBD1 might be the D (5 bases). The V and J ends lost 5 bases and 4 bases respectively, with 12 bases between them. This CDR3 has 14 amino acids. Germline V lookup: CDR1 MNHNY, CDR2 SVGAGI (reference sequence). CDR3 loop: CASSGRVGNQPQHF. CDR3 in DNA: TGTGCCAGCAGTGGCAGGGTGGGGAATCAGCCCCAGCATTTT.

The J gene is TRBJ1-2, the V gene TRBV5-1, with 7 bases identical to TRBD1. The CDR3 runs to 15 residues. After removal of 4 bases from V and 3 bases from J, the junction contained 9 bases not matched to a gene. The germline V gene encodes CDR1 SGHRS and CDR2 YFSETQ. This CDR3 is CASSPTTGIHYGYTF. In nucleotides, the CDR3 is TGCGCCAGCAGCCCTACGACAGGGATACACTATGGCTACACCTTC.

J is TRBJ2-3 and V is TRBV7-9; 14 bases line up with TRBD2. V shed 4 bases and J 3 bases; nucleotides not matched to a gene: 3. Germline V CDR1 and CDR2: SEHNR, FQNEAQ (reference sequence). There are 16 residues in the CDR3. The CDR3 region has the DNA TGTGCCAGCAGCTCGGGACTAGCGGGGGCGACAGATACGCAGTATTTT. Protein sequence: CASSSGLAGATDTQYF.

The rearrangement joins TRBV7-9 to TRBJ2-3; 7 bases agree with TRBD2. CDR1 SEHNR and CDR2 FQNEAQ come from the germline V gene (reference sequence). The CDR3 loop spans 14 amino acids. V shed 5 bases, J shed 0 bases, and the junction held 2 bases outside the gene matches. CDR3 loop: CASSGGVSTDTQYF. CDR3 DNA sequence: TGTGCCAGCAGCGGGGGGGTTAGCACAGATACGCAGTATTTT. Looking up the rest from reference TRBV7-9 and TRBJ2-3 gives the full variable domain: DTGVSQNPRHKITKRGQNVTFRCDPISEHNRLYWYRQTLGQGPEFLTYFQNEAQLEKSRLLSDRFSAERPKGSFSTLEIQRTEQGDSAMYLCASSGGVSTDTQYFGPGTRLTVL.

The V gene is TRBV19, the J gene TRBJ2-2; the D is unclear. The CDR3 length is 15 residues. V was shortened by 3 bases and J by 0 bases, with 8 bases between the two germline ends. Germline CDR1 is LNHDA and CDR2 is SQIVND (reference sequence). CDR3: CASSMPTANTGELFF. The DNA of the CDR3 is TGTGCCAGTAGTATGCCAACAGCGAACACCGGGGAGCTGTTTTTT.

The chain has TRBV15 and TRBJ2-3; D possibly corresponds to TRBD2 (6 bases). Germline V gives CDR1 LNHNV, CDR2 YYDKDF (reference sequence). CDR3 length: 17 amino acids. The ends were cut back, 0 bases at V and 0 bases at J, with 13 bases in the middle. The CDR3 protein is CATSREKAGTSTDTQYF. CDR3 in DNA: TGTGCCACCAGCAGAGAAAAGGCAGGGACTAGCACAGATACGCAGTATTTT.

The V gene is TRBV6-5, the J gene TRBJ1-2; no firm D call. The V gene's germline CDR1 is MNHEY and CDR2 SVGAGI. This CDR3 comprises 14 residues. The V end lost 5 bases, the J end lost 5 bases, and 15 bases lay between the germline ends. CDR3 bases: TGTGCCAGCAGTCCGCGGGCAGGACCTTATGGCTACACCTTC. Translating gives CASSPRAGPYGYTF.

The chain employs TRBV5-8 and TRBJ2-1, with 16 positions matching TRBD2. Per the germline V gene, CDR1 is SGHTS and CDR2 is YDEGEE. Trimming removed 4 bases from V and 7 bases from J; junction bases left unmatched: 8. This CDR3 contains 17 residues. This CDR3 reads CASSPGTSGGGLNEQFF. The CDR3 nucleotides read TGTGCCAGCAGCCCCGGGACTAGCGGGGGGGGTCTTAATGAGCAGTTCTTC.

V gene TRBV9 combines with J gene TRBJ2-7, with TRBD2 identical over 13 bases. The CDR3 consists of 16 residues. V shed 3 bases, J shed 2 bases, and the junction held 5 bases outside the gene matches. CDR1 and CDR2 (germline): SGDLS, YYNGEE. The CDR3 is CASSAGLAGDPYEQYF. CDR3 coding DNA: TGTGCCAGCAGCGCCGGACTAGCGGGGGATCCCTACGAGCAGTACTTC.

V usage is TRBV5-6 and J usage is TRBJ1-1; D perhaps matches TRBD1 (5 bases). V gave up 1 base and J gave up 3 bases, with 10 bases separating them. Germline-derived CDR1 and CDR2 are SGHDT and YYEEEE. The CDR3 totals 14 residues. CDR3 sequence (DNA): TGTGCCAGCAGCTTGCCAGGAGGGGACACTGAAGCTTTCTTT. Protein: CASSLPGGDTEAFF.